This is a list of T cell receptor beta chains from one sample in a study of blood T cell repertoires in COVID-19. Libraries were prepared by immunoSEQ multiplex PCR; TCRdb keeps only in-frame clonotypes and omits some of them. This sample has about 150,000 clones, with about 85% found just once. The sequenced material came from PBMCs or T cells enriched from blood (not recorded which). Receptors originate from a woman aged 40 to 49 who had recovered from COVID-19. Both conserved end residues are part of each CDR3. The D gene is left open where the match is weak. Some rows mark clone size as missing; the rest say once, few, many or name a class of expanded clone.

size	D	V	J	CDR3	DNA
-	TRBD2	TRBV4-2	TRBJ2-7	CASSQGVVAGGIYEQYF	TGTGCCAGCAGCCAAGGAGTCGTAGCGGGGGGCATTTACGAGCAGTACTTC
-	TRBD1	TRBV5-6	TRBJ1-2	CASSFGTGAYGYTF	TGTGCCAGCAGCTTTGGAACAGGGGCCTATGGCTACACCTTC
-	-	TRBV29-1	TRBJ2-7	CSVEGTPYEQYF	TGCAGCGTTGAAGGGACTCCCTACGAGCAGTACTTC
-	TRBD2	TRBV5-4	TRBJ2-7	CASSLGPSGGDEQYF	TGTGCCAGCAGCTTGGGGCCGAGCGGGGGGGACGAGCAGTACTTC
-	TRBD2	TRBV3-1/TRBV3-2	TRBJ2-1	CASSYQAGGRYNEQFF	TGTGCCAGCAGCTACCAAGCGGGGGGGCGGTACAATGAGCAGTTCTTC
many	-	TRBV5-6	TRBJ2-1	CASSLITSREQFF	TGTGCCAGCAGCTTGATCACCTCCCGGGAGCAGTTCTTC
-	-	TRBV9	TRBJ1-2	CASTLDPGSANYGYTF	TGTGCCAGCACCCTAGATCCGGGTTCTGCTAACTATGGCTACACCTTC
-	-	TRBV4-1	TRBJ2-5	CASSPAPGEQETQYF	TGCGCCAGCAGCCCCGCACCGGGAGAACAAGAGACCCAGTACTTC
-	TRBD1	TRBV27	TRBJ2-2	CASRRQGTGELFF	TGTGCCAGCAGAAGACAGGGCACCGGGGAGCTGTTTTTT
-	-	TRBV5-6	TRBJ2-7	CASSSFGGPEQYF	TGTGCCAGCAGCTCCTTCGGGGGTCCCGAGCAGTACTTC
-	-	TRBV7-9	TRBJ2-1	CASSFGSRRPNEQFF	TGTGCCAGCAGCTTCGGATCGCGGCGCCCAAATGAGCAGTTCTTC
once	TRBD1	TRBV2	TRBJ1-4	CASKGAGGEKLFF	TGTGCCAGCAAGGGGGCAGGGGGTGAAAAACTGTTTTTT
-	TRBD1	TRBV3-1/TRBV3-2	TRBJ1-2	CASSQGTGYGYTF	TGTGCCAGCAGCCAAGGGACAGGGTATGGCTACACCTTC
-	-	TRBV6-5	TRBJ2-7	CASTGRGSYEQYF	TGTGCCAGCACCGGCAGGGGCTCCTACGAGCAGTACTTC
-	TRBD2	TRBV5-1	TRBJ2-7	CASKEMSSGAGEQYF	TGCGCCAGCAAAGAAATGTCTAGCGGGGCAGGGGAGCAGTACTTC
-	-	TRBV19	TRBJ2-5	CASSIGGAGPKETQYF	TGTGCCAGTAGTATAGGTGGCGCAGGCCCAAAAGAGACCCAGTACTTC
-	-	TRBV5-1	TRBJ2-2	CASRSDTGELFF	TGCGCCAGCAGATCCGACACCGGGGAGCTGTTTTTT
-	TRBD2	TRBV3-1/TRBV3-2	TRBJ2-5	CASSQELTSGSRETQYF	TGTGCCAGCAGCCAAGAGCTTACTAGCGGGAGTCGAGAGACCCAGTACTTC
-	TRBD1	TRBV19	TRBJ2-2	CASLGQVAGELFF	TGTGCCAGCCTTGGACAGGTTGCCGGGGAGCTGTTTTTT
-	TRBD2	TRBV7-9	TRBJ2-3	CASSGPGLAPDTQYF	TGTGCCAGCAGCGGACCGGGACTAGCCCCAGATACGCAGTATTTT
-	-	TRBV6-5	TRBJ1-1	CASPEIDSHDTEAFF	TGTGCCAGCCCTGAGATCGACAGTCACGACACTGAAGCTTTCTTT
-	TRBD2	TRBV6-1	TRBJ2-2	CASSEAGLAGANTGELFF	TGTGCCAGCAGTGAAGCAGGGCTAGCGGGAGCGAACACCGGGGAGCTGTTTTTT
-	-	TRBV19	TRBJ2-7	CASSTQWGGPYEQYF	TGTGCCAGTAGTACCCAATGGGGGGGCCCCTACGAGCAGTACTTC
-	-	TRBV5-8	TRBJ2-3	CASSLSGDSSTDTQYF	TGTGCCAGCAGCTTGTCGGGAGACTCTAGCACAGATACGCAGTATTTT
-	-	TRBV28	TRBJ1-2	CASTGGYGYTF	TGTGCCAGCACCGGGGGATATGGCTACACCTTC
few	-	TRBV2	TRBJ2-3	CASRNSGDTQYF	TGTGCCAGTCGCAACTCGGGAGATACGCAGTATTTT
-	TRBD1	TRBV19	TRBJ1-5	CASSIVAGGFQPQHF	TGTGCCAGTAGTATAGTGGCAGGGGGCTTTCAGCCCCAGCATTTT
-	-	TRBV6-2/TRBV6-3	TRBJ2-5	CASSYGTDQETQYF	TGTGCCAGCAGTTACGGAACAGACCAAGAGACCCAGTACTTC
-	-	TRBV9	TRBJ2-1	CASSVRSSYNEQFF	TGTGCCAGCAGCGTGAGGAGCTCCTACAATGAGCAGTTCTTC
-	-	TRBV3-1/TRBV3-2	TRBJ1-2	CASSQDSSPAGGYTF	TGTGCCAGCAGCCAAGATTCGTCCCCGGCGGGTGGCTACACCTTC
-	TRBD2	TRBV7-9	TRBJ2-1	CASSPLADYYNEQFF	TGTGCCAGCAGCCCTCTAGCGGATTACTACAATGAGCAGTTCTTC
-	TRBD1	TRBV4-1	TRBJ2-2	CASSRQRGGQGANGELFF	TGCGCCAGCAGCCGTCAACGTGGGGGACAGGGGGCGAACGGGGAGCTGTTTTTT
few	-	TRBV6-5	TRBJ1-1	CASSYVGAGSEAFF	TGTGCCAGCAGTTACGTGGGGGCCGGTTCTGAAGCTTTCTTT
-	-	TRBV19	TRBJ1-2	CASSFPVGPYGYTF	TGTGCCAGTAGTTTCCCGGTGGGGCCATATGGCTACACCTTC
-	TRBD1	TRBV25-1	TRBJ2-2	CASSGLGQTGELFF	TGTGCCAGCAGTGGTCTGGGACAGACCGGGGAGCTGTTTTTT
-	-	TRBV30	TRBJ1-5	CAWSGGGGYNSNQPQHF	TGTGCCTGGAGTGGCGGGGGGGGCTATAACAGCAATCAGCCCCAGCATTTT
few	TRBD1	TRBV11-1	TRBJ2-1	CASSPGTGVHEQFF	TGTGCCAGCAGCCCCGGGACAGGGGTCCATGAGCAGTTCTTC
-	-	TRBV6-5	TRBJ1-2	CASSYGESGYTF	TGTGCCAGCAGTTACGGGGAGAGTGGCTACACCTTC
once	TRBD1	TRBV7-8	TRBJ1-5	CASTHLLGTGGNQPQHF	TGTGCCAGCACCCACCTCCTCGGGACAGGGGGCAATCAGCCCCAGCATTTT
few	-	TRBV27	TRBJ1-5	CASSPIGGSGQPQHF	TGTGCCAGCAGTCCTATCGGAGGTTCCGGACAGCCCCAGCATTTT
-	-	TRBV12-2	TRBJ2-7	CASRFTPSGAFTSYEQYF	TGTGCAAGTCGCTTCACTCCCTCAGGGGCCTTTACCTCCTACGAGCAGTACTTC
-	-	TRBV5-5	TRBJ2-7	CASSLNYEQYF	TGTGCCAGCAGCCTTAACTACGAGCAGTACTTC
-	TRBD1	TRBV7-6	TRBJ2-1	CASSFSGTGGPEGYNEQFF	TGTGCCAGCAGCTTCTCCGGGACAGGGGGCCCAGAAGGCTACAATGAGCAGTTCTTC
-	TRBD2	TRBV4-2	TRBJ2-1	CASSQDLFSGGAAEQFF	TGTGCCAGCAGCCAAGACCTTTTTAGCGGGGGGGCCGCTGAGCAGTTCTTC
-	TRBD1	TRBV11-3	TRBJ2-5	CASSPGQGSGRQETQYF	TGTGCCAGCAGCCCGGGACAGGGTTCCGGGAGGCAAGAGACCCAGTACTTC
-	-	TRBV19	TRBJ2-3	CASSIGTGTYTDTQYF	TGTGCCAGTAGTATTGGTACAGGGACCTACACAGATACGCAGTATTTT
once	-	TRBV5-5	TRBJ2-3	CASSLAPRTDTQYF	TGTGCCAGCAGCTTAGCCCCCCGAACGGATACGCAGTATTTT
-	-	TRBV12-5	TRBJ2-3	CASGLGPTGVFTDTQYF	TGTGCTAGTGGTTTGGGGCCGACAGGCGTTTTCACAGATACGCAGTATTTT
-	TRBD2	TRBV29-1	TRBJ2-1	CSVEGGRAEQFF	TGCAGCGTTGAGGGCGGGAGGGCCGAACAGTTCTTC
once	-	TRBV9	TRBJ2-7	CASSVTGSPYEQYF	TGTGCCAGCAGCGTAACGGGAAGCCCCTACGAGCAGTACTTC
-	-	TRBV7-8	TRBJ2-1	CASSLGLGLSHNEQFF	TGTGCCAGCAGCTTAGGGCTAGGACTCTCTCACAATGAGCAGTTCTTC
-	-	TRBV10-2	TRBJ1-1	CASSHGTQNTEAFF	TGCGCCAGCAGCCACGGGACACAGAACACTGAAGCTTTCTTT
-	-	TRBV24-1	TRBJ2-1	CATSDSRASYNEQFF	TGTGCCACCAGTGATTCCAGGGCCTCCTACAATGAGCAGTTCTTC
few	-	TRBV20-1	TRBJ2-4	CSASRVAKNIQYF	TGCAGTGCTAGTCGGGTAGCCAAAAACATTCAGTACTTC
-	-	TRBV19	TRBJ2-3	CASSMEGGSTDTQYF	TGTGCCAGTAGTATGGAGGGGGGGAGCACAGATACGCAGTATTTT
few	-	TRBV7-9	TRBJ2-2	CASSLRSYNRVDGELFF	TGTGCCAGCAGCTTAAGGTCGTACAACAGGGTGGACGGGGAGCTGTTTTTT